A single sample gave rise to the 6 T cell receptor beta chains below, sequenced in a study of cytomegalovirus exposure and HLA in healthy donors. Sequencing used immunoSEQ multiplex PCR; TCRdb keeps in-frame clones, though not all of them. The data show a few hundred thousand clones, almost 90% seen once. The source material was PBMCs. These receptors originate from a woman younger than 30 in good health and CMV-seronegative.

The chain is built from TRBV19 and TRBJ2-7, with 10 bases identical to TRBD2. V lost 5 bases, J lost 5 bases, and 9 bases stayed unmatched. CDR3 length equals 15 residues. Looked up from germline, CDR1 is LNHDA and CDR2 is SQIVND (reference sequence). The chain's CDR3 is CASSASGRAENEQYF. CDR3 DNA sequence: TGTGCCAGTAGTGCCAGCGGGAGGGCCGAGAACGAGCAGTACTTC.

The chain carries TRBV5-1 and TRBJ2-7, with TRBD2 matching 12 bases. The CDR3 extends over 16 amino acids. The V gene's germline CDR1 is SGHRS and CDR2 YFSETQ. Germline trimming cut 2 bases from V and 5 bases from J; bases unmatched to any gene: 8. CDR3 bases: TGCGCCAGCAGCTTAGCAAGACTAGCGGGAGTTGACGAGCAGTACTTC. Translated: CASSLARLAGVDEQYF. Together with reference TRBV5-1 and TRBJ2-7, the CDR3 gives the full variable domain: KAGVTQTPRYLIKTRGQQVTLSCSPISGHRSVSWYQQTPGQGLQFLFEYFSETQRNKGNFPGRFSGRQFSNSRSEMNVSTLELGDSALYLCASSLARLAGVDEQYFGPGTRLTVT.

This rearrangement joins TRBV6-5 to TRBJ2-7, with a weak D call TRBD2 (5 bases). This CDR3 has 16 amino acids. V was shortened by 0 bases and J by 2 bases, with 14 bases between the two germline ends. Germline values: CDR1 MNHEY, CDR2 SVGAGI. The CDR3 DNA reads as TGTGCCAGCAGTTACTCGAGACTAACTAGTCCCTACGAGCAGTACTTC. Protein product: CASSYSRLTSPYEQYF.

V and J are TRBV28 and TRBJ1-5, with D perhaps TRBD1 (5 bases). Trimming removed 5 bases at V and 4 bases at J, with 15 bases between. CDR1 is MDHEN, CDR2 SYDVKM, per germline. The CDR3 spans 15 residues. CDR3 residues: CASSLGAVTNQPQHF. CDR3 nucleotide sequence: TGTGCCAGCAGTCTAGGGGCCGTTACGAATCAGCCCCAGCATTTT.

V usage is TRBV5-1 and J usage is TRBJ2-2; no firm D call. The V and J ends lost 1 base and 0 bases respectively, with 7 bases between them. CDR1 and CDR2 (germline): SGHRS, YFSETQ. This CDR3 comprises 15 residues. The CDR3 reads CASSLWQTNTGELFF. CDR3 nucleotides: TGCGCCAGCAGCTTGTGGCAGACGAACACCGGGGAGCTGTTTTTT.

The chain carries TRBV5-6 and TRBJ2-7; 13 positions match TRBD2. CDR1 and CDR2 from the germline V gene are SGHDT and YYEEEE. The CDR3 has 17 amino acids. The ends lost 2 bases at V and 3 bases at J; junction bases unmatched: 8. CDR3 loop: CASSFPTSGRDLYEQYF. DNA of the CDR3: TGTGCCAGCAGCTTCCCTACTAGCGGGAGGGACCTCTACGAGCAGTACTTC.